A selection of T cell receptor beta chains follows, all from one sample in a study of blood T cells in healthy people across ages. TCRdb re-called the 5' RACE reads with MiXCR, one entry per CDR3 protein. This sample has over 1,300,000 distinct CDR3 sequences, with almost 60% found just once. The sample was blood. The receptors come from a young man in good health. CDR3s include the opening cysteine and the closing phenylalanine or tryptophan. A D gene is named only where the DNA matches it firmly. Clone sizes are given selectively: once, few, many, or a class where the clone is expanded.

TGTGCCAGCAGACACATTGACAGGGAATACGGCTACACCTTC	CASRHIDREYGYTF	TRBV3-1	TRBJ1-2	TRBD1	-
TGTGCCAGCAGACTGGACAGTTATGGCTACACCTTC	CASRLDSYGYTF	TRBV12-3/TRBV12-4	TRBJ1-2	-	-
TGTGCCAGCAGCTATGAACGGGAGACCCAGTACTTC	CASSYERETQYF	TRBV11-2	TRBJ2-5	-	few
TGCAGTGCTGTGCTCCCTATAAATCCCGGGACAGGGGGGACCTACAATGAGCAGTTCTTC	CSAVLPINPGTGGTYNEQFF	TRBV20-1	TRBJ2-1	TRBD1	-
TGTGCCAGCAGGGGGCAAGGGTATAATTCACCCCTCCACTTT	CASRGQGYNSPLHF	TRBV2	TRBJ1-6	-	few
TGTGCCAGCTATCATAACGGGCCAGGAGGCTACACCTTC	CASYHNGPGGYTF	TRBV6-6	TRBJ1-2	-	-
TGCAGTGCTAGAGATGCGACAGTTATCTCCTACGAGCAGTACTTC	CSARDATVISYEQYF	TRBV20-1	TRBJ2-7	-	few
TGTGCCATCACTGACAGTGAGCTTACCTACGAGCAGTACTTC	CAITDSELTYEQYF	TRBV10-3	TRBJ2-7	-	-
TGTGCCAGCAGCTCCCCCTCGGGAGTTAGAGAGACCCAGTTCTTC	CASSSPSGVRETQFF	TRBV7-2	TRBJ2-1	-	-
TGTGCCAGCAGTTACGCCCGAGACAACGATGAGCAGTTCTTC	CASSYARDNDEQFF	TRBV6-5	TRBJ2-1	-	few
TGTGCCAGCAGCCAGGCTAGCGGGTCCTACAATGAGCAGTTCTTC	CASSQASGSYNEQFF	TRBV3-1	TRBJ2-1	TRBD2	few
TGTGCCAGCAGTGAAGTTAGCGGGGAAGTCTACGAGCAGTACTTC	CASSEVSGEVYEQYF	TRBV6-1	TRBJ2-7	TRBD2	-
TGTGCCAGCAGCTTAAAGGTTTACGGGGGAGCGGGGGAGCTGTTTTTT	CASSLKVYGGAGELFF	TRBV7-6	TRBJ2-2	-	-
TGCAGTGCTAGAGACGCGGGAGGGCCCTACGAGCAGTACTTC	CSARDAGGPYEQYF	TRBV20-1	TRBJ2-7	TRBD2	-
TGTGCCAGCAGTTACTCGAGATCTCAGAACCTCGGGGCCCAGTACTTC	CASSYSRSQNLGAQYF	TRBV6-5	TRBJ2-5	-	-
TGCAGCGTTGAAGAGGGGACTGAGAGCTCCTACAATGAGCAGTTCTTC	CSVEEGTESSYNEQFF	TRBV29-1	TRBJ2-1	-	-
TGTGCCAGCAGCTTAGTAGGACCAGGAGATACGCAGTATTTT	CASSLVGPGDTQYF	TRBV7-6	TRBJ2-3	-	-
TGCAGTGCTAGGAGTAGGGGTGGCAATGAGCAGTTCTTC	CSARSRGGNEQFF	TRBV20-1	TRBJ2-1	-	-
TGTGCCAGCCTTCTGAGGAGGGACACTGAAGCTTTCTTT	CASLLRRDTEAFF	TRBV6-2/TRBV6-3	TRBJ1-1	-	few
TGCAGTGCTAGAGCCGGGGGGAGCTCCTACGAGCAGTACTTC	CSARAGGSSYEQYF	TRBV20-1	TRBJ2-7	TRBD2	few
TGCGCCAGCAGCCAAGATCCAGCGGGGTCCTATGATACGCAGTATTTT	CASSQDPAGSYDTQYF	TRBV4-3	TRBJ2-3	TRBD2	-
TGTGCCAGCACTGCGGTTTTTGACACTGAAGCTTTCTTT	CASTAVFDTEAFF	TRBV12-3/TRBV12-4	TRBJ1-1	-	-
TGCAGCGTTGTCGGGACAGGGGGCTTTCGTTATGGCTACACCTTC	CSVVGTGGFRYGYTF	TRBV29-1	TRBJ1-2	TRBD1	-
TGTGCCAGCAGCCCAACAGGGGAGAGGAACTATGGCTACACCTTC	CASSPTGERNYGYTF	TRBV7-9	TRBJ1-2	TRBD1	-
TGTGCCAGCAGTTTCGGGCAGCCCAATGAAAAACTGTTTTTT	CASSFGQPNEKLFF	TRBV12-3/TRBV12-4	TRBJ1-4	-	few
TGTGCCAGCAGTTTCTCAGGGTTTTTGGAGACCCAGTACTTC	CASSFSGFLETQYF	TRBV12-3/TRBV12-4	TRBJ2-5	-	-
TGTGCCAGCACATCATCGCCTGGGACTAGCGTCTACAATGAGCAGTTCTTC	CASTSSPGTSVYNEQFF	TRBV7-2	TRBJ2-1	TRBD2	few
TGTGCCAGCAGCTTAGAGAGAGGGGCCGGGGAGCTGTTTTTT	CASSLERGAGELFF	TRBV7-2	TRBJ2-2	-	-
TGTGCCAGCAGTAAGGAGATGAACACTGAAGCTTTCTTT	CASSKEMNTEAFF	TRBV21-1	TRBJ1-1	-	few
TGTGCCAGCAGTACCAATTCCGGTGGCACTGAAGCTTTCTTT	CASSTNSGGTEAFF	TRBV7-9	TRBJ1-1	-	few
TGTGCCAGCAGTTTAGCGCTGGCAGGGGGCCCCTCTGGAAACACCATATATTTT	CASSLALAGGPSGNTIYF	TRBV12-3/TRBV12-4	TRBJ1-3	TRBD1	-
TGTGCCATTGCAAATACAGGCTACGAGCAGTACTTC	CAIANTGYEQYF	TRBV28	TRBJ2-7	-	-
TGTGCCAGCAGTTATCCCCTGACAGGGCACGATGGCTACACCTTC	CASSYPLTGHDGYTF	TRBV6-6	TRBJ1-2	TRBD1	few
TGTGCCAGTAGTCCCGGACAGGGGGCTAATCAGCCCCAGCATTTT	CASSPGQGANQPQHF	TRBV4-1	TRBJ1-5	TRBD1	few
TGTGCCAGCAGCGGTGCGGCTAGCTCCTACAATGAGCAGTTCTTC	CASSGAASSYNEQFF	TRBV9	TRBJ2-1	-	-
TGTGCCACTCGCGGGGGATCCGGCACAGATACGCAGTATTTT	CATRGGSGTDTQYF	TRBV6-5	TRBJ2-3	TRBD2	-
TGTGCCAGCAGCTTAGAGGCGGTTCTTGAGCAGTACTTC	CASSLEAVLEQYF	TRBV11-2	TRBJ2-4	-	-
TGCAGCGTTGCAGACAGGGGAGGAACTGAAGCTTTCTTT	CSVADRGGTEAFF	TRBV29-1	TRBJ1-1	TRBD1	-
TGTGCCAGCAGTTGGCGGGACACTACCTACAACTATGGCTACACCTTC	CASSWRDTTYNYGYTF	TRBV6-5	TRBJ1-2	-	-